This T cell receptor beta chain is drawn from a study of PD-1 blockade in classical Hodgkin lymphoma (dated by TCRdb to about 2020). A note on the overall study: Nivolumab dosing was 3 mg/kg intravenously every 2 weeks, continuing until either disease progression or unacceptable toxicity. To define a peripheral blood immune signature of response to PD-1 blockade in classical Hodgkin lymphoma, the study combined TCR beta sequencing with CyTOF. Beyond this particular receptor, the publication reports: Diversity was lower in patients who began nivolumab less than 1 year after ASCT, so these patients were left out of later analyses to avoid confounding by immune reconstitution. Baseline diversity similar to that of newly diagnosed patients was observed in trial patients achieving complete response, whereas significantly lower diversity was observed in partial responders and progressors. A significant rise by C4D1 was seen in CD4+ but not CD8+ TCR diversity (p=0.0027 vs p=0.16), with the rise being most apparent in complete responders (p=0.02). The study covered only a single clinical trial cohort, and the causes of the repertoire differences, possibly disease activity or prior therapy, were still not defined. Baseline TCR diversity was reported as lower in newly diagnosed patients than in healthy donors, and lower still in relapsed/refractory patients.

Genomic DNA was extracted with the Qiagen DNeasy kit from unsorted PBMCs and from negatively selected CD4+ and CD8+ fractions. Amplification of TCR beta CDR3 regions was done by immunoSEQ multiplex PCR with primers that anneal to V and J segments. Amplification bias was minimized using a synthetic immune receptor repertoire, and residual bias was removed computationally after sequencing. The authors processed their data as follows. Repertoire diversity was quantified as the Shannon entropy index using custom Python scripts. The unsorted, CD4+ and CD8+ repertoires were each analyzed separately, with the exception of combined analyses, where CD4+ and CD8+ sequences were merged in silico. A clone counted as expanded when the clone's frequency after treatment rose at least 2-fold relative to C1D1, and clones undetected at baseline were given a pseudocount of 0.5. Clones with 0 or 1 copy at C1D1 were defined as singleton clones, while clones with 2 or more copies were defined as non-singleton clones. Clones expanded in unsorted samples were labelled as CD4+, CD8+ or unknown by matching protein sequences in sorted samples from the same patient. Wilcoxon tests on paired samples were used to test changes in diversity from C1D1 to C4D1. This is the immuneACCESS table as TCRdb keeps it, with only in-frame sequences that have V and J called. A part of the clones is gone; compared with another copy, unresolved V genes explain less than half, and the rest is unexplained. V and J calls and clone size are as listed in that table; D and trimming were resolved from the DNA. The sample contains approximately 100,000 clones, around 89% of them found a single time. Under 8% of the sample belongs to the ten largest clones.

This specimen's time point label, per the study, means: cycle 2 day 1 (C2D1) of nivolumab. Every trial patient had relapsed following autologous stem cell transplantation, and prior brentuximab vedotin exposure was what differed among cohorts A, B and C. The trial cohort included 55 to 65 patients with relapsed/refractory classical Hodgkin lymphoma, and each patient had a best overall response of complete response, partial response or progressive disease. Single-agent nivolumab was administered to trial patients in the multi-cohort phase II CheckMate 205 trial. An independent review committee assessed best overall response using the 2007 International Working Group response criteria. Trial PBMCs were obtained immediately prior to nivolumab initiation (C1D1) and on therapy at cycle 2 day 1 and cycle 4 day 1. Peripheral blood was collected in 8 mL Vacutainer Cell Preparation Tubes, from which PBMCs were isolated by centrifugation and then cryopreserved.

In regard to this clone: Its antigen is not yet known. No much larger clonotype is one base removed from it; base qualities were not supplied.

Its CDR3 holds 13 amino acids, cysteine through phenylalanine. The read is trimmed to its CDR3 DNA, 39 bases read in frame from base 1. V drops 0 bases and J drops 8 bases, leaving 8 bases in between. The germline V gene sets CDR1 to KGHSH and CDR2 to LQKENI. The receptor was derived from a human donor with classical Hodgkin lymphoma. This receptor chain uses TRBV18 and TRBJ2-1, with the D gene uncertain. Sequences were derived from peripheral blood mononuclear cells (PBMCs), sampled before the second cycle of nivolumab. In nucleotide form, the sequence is TGTGCCAGCTCACCACCGGCAGGCTATGAGCAGTTCTTC. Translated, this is CASSPPAGYEQFF.